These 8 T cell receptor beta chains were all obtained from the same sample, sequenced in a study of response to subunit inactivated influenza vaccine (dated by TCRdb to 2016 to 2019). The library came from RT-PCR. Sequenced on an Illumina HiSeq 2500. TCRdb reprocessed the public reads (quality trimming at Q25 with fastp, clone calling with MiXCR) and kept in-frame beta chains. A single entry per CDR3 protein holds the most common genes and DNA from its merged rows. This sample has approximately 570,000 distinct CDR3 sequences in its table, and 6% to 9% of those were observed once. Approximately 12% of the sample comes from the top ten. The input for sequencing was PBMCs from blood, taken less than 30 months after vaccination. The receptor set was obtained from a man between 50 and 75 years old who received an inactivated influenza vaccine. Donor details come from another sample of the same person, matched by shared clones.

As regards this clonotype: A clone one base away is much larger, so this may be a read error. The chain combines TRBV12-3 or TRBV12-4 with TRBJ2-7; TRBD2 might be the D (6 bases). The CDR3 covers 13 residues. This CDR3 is CPSSPGLVYEQYF. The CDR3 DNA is TGTCCCAGCAGTCCGGGACTTGTCTACGAGCAGTACTTC.

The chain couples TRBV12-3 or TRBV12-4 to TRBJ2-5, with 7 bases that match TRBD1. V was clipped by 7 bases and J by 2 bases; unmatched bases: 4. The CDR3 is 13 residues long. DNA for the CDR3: TGTGCCAGCACAAACAGGGGTCAAGAGACCCAGTACTTC. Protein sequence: CASTNRGQETQYF.

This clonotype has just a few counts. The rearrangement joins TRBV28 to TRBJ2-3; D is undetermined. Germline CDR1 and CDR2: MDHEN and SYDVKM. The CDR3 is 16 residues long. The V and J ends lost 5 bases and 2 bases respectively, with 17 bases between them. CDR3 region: CASSLQYGQDTDTQYF. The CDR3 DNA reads TGTGCCAGCAGTCTTCAGTATGGCCAAGACACAGATACGCAGTATTTT.

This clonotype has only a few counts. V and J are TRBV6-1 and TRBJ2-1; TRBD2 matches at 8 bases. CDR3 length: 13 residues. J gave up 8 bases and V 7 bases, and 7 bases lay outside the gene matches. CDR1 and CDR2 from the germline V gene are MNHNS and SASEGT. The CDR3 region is CASNPAGVDEQFF. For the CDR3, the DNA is TGTGCCAGCAATCCAGCGGGAGTGGATGAGCAGTTCTTC.

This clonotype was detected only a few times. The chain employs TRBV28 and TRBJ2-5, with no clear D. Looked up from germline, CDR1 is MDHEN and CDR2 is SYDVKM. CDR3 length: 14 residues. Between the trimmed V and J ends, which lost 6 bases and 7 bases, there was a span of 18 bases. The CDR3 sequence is CASRVGSSLWTQYF. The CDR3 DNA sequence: TGTGCCAGCAGAGTCGGCAGTTCGTTATGGACCCAGTACTTC.

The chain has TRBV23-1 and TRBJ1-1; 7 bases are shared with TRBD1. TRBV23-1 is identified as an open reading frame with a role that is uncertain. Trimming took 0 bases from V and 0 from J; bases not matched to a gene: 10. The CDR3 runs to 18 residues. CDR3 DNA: TGCGCCAGCAGTCAATCGAAGGGGAAGGGGGCCATGAACACTGAAGCTTTCTTT. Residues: CASSQSKGKGAMNTEAFF.

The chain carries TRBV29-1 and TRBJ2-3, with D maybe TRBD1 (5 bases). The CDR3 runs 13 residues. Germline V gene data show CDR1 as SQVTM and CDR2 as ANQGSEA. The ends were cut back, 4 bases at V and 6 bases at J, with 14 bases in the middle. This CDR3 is CSVVGRGEDTQYF. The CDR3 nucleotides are TGCAGCGTTGTCGGTAGGGGCGAGGATACGCAGTATTTT.

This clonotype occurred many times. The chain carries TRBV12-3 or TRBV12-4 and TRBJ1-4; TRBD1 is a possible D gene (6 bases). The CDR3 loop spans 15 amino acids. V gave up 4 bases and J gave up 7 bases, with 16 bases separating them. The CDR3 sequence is CASSSGFGGGEKLFF. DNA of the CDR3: TGTGCCAGCAGTTCCGGGTTTGGGGGCGGTGAAAAACTGTTTTTT.